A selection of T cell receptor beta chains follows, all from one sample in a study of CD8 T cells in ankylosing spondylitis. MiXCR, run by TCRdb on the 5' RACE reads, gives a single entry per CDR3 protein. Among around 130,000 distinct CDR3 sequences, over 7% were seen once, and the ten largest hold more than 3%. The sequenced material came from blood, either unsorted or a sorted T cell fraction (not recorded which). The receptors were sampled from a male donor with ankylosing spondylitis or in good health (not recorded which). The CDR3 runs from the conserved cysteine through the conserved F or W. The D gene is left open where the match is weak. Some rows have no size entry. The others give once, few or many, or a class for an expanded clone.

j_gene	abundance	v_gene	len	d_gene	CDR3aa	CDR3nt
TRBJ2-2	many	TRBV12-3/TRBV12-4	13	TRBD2	CASREGGTGELFF	TGTGCCAGCAGGGAGGGAGGGACCGGGGAGCTGTTTTTT
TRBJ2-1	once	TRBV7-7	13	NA	CASSLVGPTEQFF	TGTGCTAGCAGCTTAGTCGGCCCAACTGAGCAGTTCTTC
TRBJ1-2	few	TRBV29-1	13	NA	CSVVWGISGGYTF	TGCAGCGTTGTGTGGGGGATCTCTGGGGGCTACACCTTC
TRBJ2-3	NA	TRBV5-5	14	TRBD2	CASSLEREVDTQYF	TGTGCCAGCAGCTTGGAGCGGGAGGTAGATACGCAGTATTTT
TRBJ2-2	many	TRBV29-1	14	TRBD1	CSARTTGDAGELFF	TGCAGCGCCAGAACCACAGGGGATGCCGGGGAGCTGTTTTTT
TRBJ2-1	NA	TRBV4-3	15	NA	CASSQVERPGNEQFF	TGCGCCAGCAGCCAAGTTGAGCGGCCTGGGAATGAGCAGTTCTTC
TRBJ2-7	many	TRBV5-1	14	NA	CASSLEAISYEQYF	TGCGCCAGCAGCTTGGAAGCTATCTCCTACGAGCAGTACTTC
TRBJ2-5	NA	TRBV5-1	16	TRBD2	CASSWATSGRRETQYF	TGCGCCAGCAGCTGGGCGACTAGCGGGAGAAGAGAGACCCAGTACTTC
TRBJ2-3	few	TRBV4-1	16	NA	CASTESPGPSVAAQYF	TGCGCCAGCACCGAATCCCCAGGTCCCTCTGTCGCGGCGCAGTATTTT
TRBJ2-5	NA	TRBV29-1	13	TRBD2	CSVLAGGQKTQYF	TGCAGCGTTCTAGCGGGAGGTCAGAAGACCCAGTACTTC
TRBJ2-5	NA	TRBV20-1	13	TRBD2	CSARRQRGETQYF	TGCAGTGCTAGGAGACAGCGGGGAGAGACCCAGTACTTC
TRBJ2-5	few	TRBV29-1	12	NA	CSVDLVQETQYF	TGCAGCGTTGACCTAGTCCAAGAGACCCAGTACTTC
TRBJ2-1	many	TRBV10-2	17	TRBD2	CASRSTSGLGSYNEQFF	TGCGCCAGCAGATCGACTAGCGGGCTGGGCTCCTACAATGAGCAGTTCTTC
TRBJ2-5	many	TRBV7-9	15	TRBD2	CASSPSLLAVQTQYF	TGTGCCAGCAGCCCCTCCTTGCTAGCGGTACAGACCCAGTACTTC
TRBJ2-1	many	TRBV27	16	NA	CASTADPGAPLGEQFF	TGTGCCAGTACCGCGGACCCAGGTGCCCCCCTGGGTGAGCAGTTCTTC
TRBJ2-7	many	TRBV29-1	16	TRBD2	CSVRPLHSLAGNEQYF	TGCAGCGTCCGACCACTCCATTCCCTAGCGGGAAACGAGCAGTACTTC
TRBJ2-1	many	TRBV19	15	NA	CASSNPRGSYNEQFF	TGTGCCAGTAGTAACCCCCGAGGTTCTTACAATGAGCAGTTCTTC
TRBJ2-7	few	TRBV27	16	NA	CASSLSGPQISYEQYF	TGTGCCAGCAGTTTGTCCGGACCGCAGATATCCTACGAGCAGTACTTC
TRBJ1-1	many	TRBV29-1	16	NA	CSVGEITGNWDTEAFF	TGCAGCGTTGGAGAAATTACAGGGAATTGGGACACTGAAGCTTTCTTT
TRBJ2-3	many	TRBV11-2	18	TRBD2	CASSHARKRERSTDTQYF	TGTGCCAGCAGCCACGCTCGCAAGCGGGAGCGCAGCACAGATACGCAGTATTTT
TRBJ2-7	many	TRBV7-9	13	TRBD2	CASSLLAGWEQYF	TGTGCCAGCAGCTTGTTAGCGGGGTGGGAGCAGTACTTC
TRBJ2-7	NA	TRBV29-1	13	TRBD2	CSVLTSGSGEQYF	TGCAGCGTACTGACTAGCGGGAGTGGAGAGCAGTACTTC
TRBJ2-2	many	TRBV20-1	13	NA	CSATRQAAGELFF	TGCAGTGCCACCCGACAGGCGGCGGGGGAGCTGTTTTTT
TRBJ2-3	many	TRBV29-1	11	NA	CSVGYKDTQYF	TGCAGCGTTGGGTATAAAGATACGCAGTATTTT
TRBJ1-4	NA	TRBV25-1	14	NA	CASSEAGDNEKLFF	TGTGCCAGCAGCGAAGCAGGGGATAATGAAAAACTGTTTTTT
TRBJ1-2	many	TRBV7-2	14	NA	CASSPRQANYGYTF	TGTGCCAGCAGCCCCAGACAGGCCAACTATGGCTACACCTTC
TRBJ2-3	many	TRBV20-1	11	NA	CSASLQVAQYF	TGCAGTGCTAGTCTCCAAGTAGCGCAGTATTTT
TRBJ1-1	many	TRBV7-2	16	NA	CASSLAYRQKNTEAFF	TGTGCCAGCAGCTTAGCTTATAGACAGAAGAACACTGAAGCTTTCTTT
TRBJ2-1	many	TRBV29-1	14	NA	CSVGRRGASDEQFF	TGCAGCGTTGGTCGGCGGGGAGCTAGTGATGAGCAGTTCTTC
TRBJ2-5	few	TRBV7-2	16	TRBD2	CASSTPGGLDQETQYF	TGTGCCAGCAGCACGCCGGGAGGGCTTGACCAAGAGACCCAGTACTTC
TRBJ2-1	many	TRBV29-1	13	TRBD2	CSVEGGRRNEQFF	TGCAGCGTTGAGGGCGGGAGGAGGAATGAGCAGTTCTTC
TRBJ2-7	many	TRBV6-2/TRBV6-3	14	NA	CASSYSGPFYEQYF	TGTGCCAGCAGTTACTCGGGTCCCTTTTACGAGCAGTACTTC
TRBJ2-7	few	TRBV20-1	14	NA	CSASQEASSYEQYF	TGCAGTGCTAGCCAGGAGGCTAGCTCCTACGAGCAGTACTTC
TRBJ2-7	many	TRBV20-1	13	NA	CSSTDGPNGEQYF	TGCAGTTCTACGGACGGGCCCAACGGCGAGCAGTACTTC
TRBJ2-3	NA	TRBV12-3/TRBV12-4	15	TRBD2	CAKVPGLAGPDTQYF	TGTGCCAAGGTCCCGGGACTAGCGGGACCAGATACGCAGTATTTT
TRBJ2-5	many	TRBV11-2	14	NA	CASSPFDPQETQYF	TGTGCCAGCAGCCCTTTCGATCCCCAAGAGACCCAGTACTTC
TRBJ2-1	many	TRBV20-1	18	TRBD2	CSARAASGRPDSYNEQFF	TGCAGTGCTAGAGCGGCTAGCGGGAGGCCGGATAGCTACAATGAGCAGTTCTTC
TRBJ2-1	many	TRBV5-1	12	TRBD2	CASSFGRGEQFF	TGCGCCAGCAGCTTCGGGAGGGGTGAGCAGTTCTTC
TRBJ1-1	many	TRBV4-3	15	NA	CASSQAYRRPGEAFF	TGCGCCAGCAGCCAAGCTTATCGGCGACCGGGTGAAGCTTTCTTT
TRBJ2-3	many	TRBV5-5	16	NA	CASSLGRDFKTDTQYF	TGTGCCAGCAGCTTGGGACGGGACTTCAAAACAGATACGCAGTATTTT
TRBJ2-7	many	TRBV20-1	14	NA	CSARDLMSSYEQYF	TGCAGTGCTAGAGATTTGATGAGCTCCTACGAGCAGTACTTC
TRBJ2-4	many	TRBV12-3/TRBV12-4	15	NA	CASSPGLRAKNIQYF	TGTGCCAGCAGCCCGGGGTTGAGGGCCAAAAACATTCAGTACTTC
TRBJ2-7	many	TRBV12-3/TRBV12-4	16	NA	CASSSWSAGLTYEQYF	TGTGCCAGCAGTTCATGGTCGGCAGGGCTAACCTACGAGCAGTACTTC
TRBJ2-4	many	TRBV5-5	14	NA	CASSPQIAKNIQYF	TGTGCCAGCAGCCCGCAAATAGCCAAAAACATTCAGTACTTC
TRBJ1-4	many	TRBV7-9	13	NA	CASSRHEGEKLFF	TGTGCCAGCAGCCGACACGAGGGTGAAAAACTGTTTTTT
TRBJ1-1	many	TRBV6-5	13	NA	CASSYWSGYEAFF	TGTGCCAGCAGTTACTGGTCCGGGTACGAAGCTTTCTTT
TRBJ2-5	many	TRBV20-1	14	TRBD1	CSANPGTGQETQYF	TGCAGTGCTAACCCCGGGACAGGACAAGAGACCCAGTACTTC
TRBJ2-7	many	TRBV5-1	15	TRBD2	CASSPLAGGVHEQYF	TGCGCCAGCAGCCCACTAGCGGGAGGGGTCCACGAGCAGTACTTC
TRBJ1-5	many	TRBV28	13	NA	CASKGRSNQPQHF	TGTGCCAGCAAGGGACGGTCAAATCAGCCCCAGCATTTT